This T cell receptor beta chain was obtained from a study of T-cell reconstitution after alpha-beta-depleted transplantation in children. TCRbeta library preparation incorporated unique molecular identifiers. TCRdb independently ran MiXCR on the PCR reads; one entry per CDR3 protein. The data hold about 610,000 distinct CDR3 sequences, with roughly a tenth observed a single time. This clonotype came up many times. CDR3 length equals 14 residues. V was trimmed by 5 bases and J by 2 bases, leaving 11 bases between them. Looked up from germline, CDR1 is MDHEN and CDR2 is SYDVKM. The sequence was collected from a human donor who donated a stem cell graft to a child with acute myeloid leukemia. This sequence joins TRBV28 and TRBJ2-3, with D possibly TRBD1 on 6 matching bases. Sample: PBMCs from the stem cell graft donor, taken from the stem cell graft. The CDR3 coding sequence is TGTGCCAGCAGTCTAGGACAGATCACAGATACGCAGTATTTT. Protein: CASSLGQITDTQYF.